A single T cell receptor beta chain is shown here with its context. The antigen remains unidentified. The CDR3 runs to 14 residues. The junction had 3 bases not matched to a gene; V was cut back by 6 bases and J by 1 base. Germline-derived CDR1 and CDR2 are MNHEY and SVGAGI. The sample is drawn from a study of cytomegalovirus exposure and HLA in healthy donors. Some clones are missing from TCRdb's copy, which holds only in-frame ones; the method was immunoSEQ multiplex PCR. The sample has 60,000 to 85,000 clones; 96% are singletons. Whole-study results and caveats: The authors enumerated over 150 TCR beta chains as linked to cytomegalovirus.

The receptor's source is a woman younger than 30 in good health and CMV-seropositive. The chain combines TRBV6-5 with TRBJ1-2, with 9 bases aligning to TRBD1. Sequenced material: PBMCs. CDR3 sequence: CASSPTGGNYGYTF. Written as DNA, the CDR3 is TGTGCCAGCAGCCCGACAGGGGGTAACTATGGCTACACCTTC.